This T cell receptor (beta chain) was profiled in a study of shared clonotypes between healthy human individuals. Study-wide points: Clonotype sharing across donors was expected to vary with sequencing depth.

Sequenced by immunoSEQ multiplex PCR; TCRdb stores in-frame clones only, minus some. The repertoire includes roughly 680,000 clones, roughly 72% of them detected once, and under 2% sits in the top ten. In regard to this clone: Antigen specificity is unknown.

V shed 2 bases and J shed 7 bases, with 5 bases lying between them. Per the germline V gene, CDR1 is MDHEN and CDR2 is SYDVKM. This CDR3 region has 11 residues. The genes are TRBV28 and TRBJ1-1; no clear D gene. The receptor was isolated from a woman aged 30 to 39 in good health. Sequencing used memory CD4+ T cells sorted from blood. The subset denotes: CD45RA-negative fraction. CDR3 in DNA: TGTGCCAGCAGTTTAAATCGTGAAGCTTTCTTT. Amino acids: CASSLNREAFF.